A single sample gave rise to the 21 T cell receptor beta chains below, sequenced in a study of early T cells in non-severe SARS-CoV-2 infection. A single record per CDR3 protein comes from TCRdb applying MiXCR to the 5' RACE reads. The sample yields 70,000 to 85,000 distinct CDR3 sequences, about 12% seen once. Sequenced: whole blood. The receptors stem from an adult who was a healthcare worker with PCR-confirmed SARS-CoV-2 infection or an uninfected control (not recorded which).

The rearrangement links TRBV4-1 to TRBJ2-2; D perhaps matches TRBD2 (5 bases). Germline V gene data show CDR1 as MGHRA and CDR2 as YSYEKL. CDR3 size: 15 residues. V shed 5 bases and J shed 1 base, with 11 bases lying between them. This CDR3 is CASSLSGQNTGELFF. The DNA for the CDR3 is TGCGCCAGCAGCTTAAGCGGCCAGAACACCGGGGAGCTGTTTTTT.

Only a few counts were recorded for this clonotype. The rearrangement uses TRBV11-2 and TRBJ1-1; possible D gene TRBD1, 5 bases. This CDR3 has 15 amino acids. V was shortened by 4 bases and J by 5 bases, with 17 bases between the two germline ends. Germline CDR1 reads SGHAT; CDR2 reads FQNNGV. CDR3 nucleotide sequence: TGTGCCAGCAGCTCACCGGGACTAGGGAAAACTGAAGCTTTCTTT. It codes for CASSSPGLGKTEAFF.

This sequence joins TRBV5-1 and TRBJ2-7; D not certain. CDR3 length: 12 residues. The germline V gene has CDR1 SGHRS and CDR2 YFSETQ. Trimming took off 0 bases at V and 12 bases at J, with 13 bases between the two ends. CDR3 in DNA: TGCGCCAGCAGCTTGGATCTATCTAGGCTGTACTTC. The encoded protein is CASSLDLSRLYF.

This clonotype was observed many times. The V gene is TRBV10-3, the J gene TRBJ2-7; no firm D call. Germline values: CDR1 ENHRY, CDR2 SYGVKD. The CDR3 totals 14 residues. Trimming stripped 0 bases from V and 3 bases from J, with 9 bases between. As DNA, the CDR3 is TGTGCCATCAGTGAGTCGGCTAGTTACTACGAGCAGTACTTC. Amino acids: CAISESASYYEQYF.

There are a few counts of this clonotype. CDR3 sequence reads: CAARNKVQEQYF. CDR3 coding DNA: TGTGCCGCAAGAAACAAGGTTCAGGAGCAGTACTTC. This chain connects TRBV19 to TRBJ2-7, with D unresolved. The ends were cut back, 11 bases at V and 7 bases at J, with 18 bases in the middle. Germline V gene sequence: CDR1 LNHDA, CDR2 SQIVND (reference sequence). This CDR3 contains 12 residues.

At least ten counts were recorded for this clonotype. The genes are TRBV29-1 and TRBJ2-7; D may be TRBD2 (5 bases). Trimming cost V 2 bases and J 4 bases, with 12 bases left between them. There are 13 residues in the CDR3. CDR1 and CDR2 (germline): SQVTM, ANQGSEA. In nucleotides, the CDR3 is TGCAGCGTTGAAACGGGGTTGAGGTACGAGCAGTACTTC. Translated, it gives CSVETGLRYEQYF.

The chain joins TRBV6-6 to TRBJ2-7, with D possibly being TRBD2 (7 bases). Germline V lookup: CDR1 MNHNY, CDR2 SVGAGI (reference sequence). Trimming stripped 8 bases from V and 6 bases from J, with 20 bases between. The CDR3 spans 14 residues. The CDR3 coding sequence is TGTGCCAGCCCGCGGGGGCCCACATCCCTCGAGCAGTACTTC. Protein: CASPRGPTSLEQYF.

This chain connects TRBV6-5 to TRBJ2-5; D is ambiguous. The V gene's germline CDR1 is MNHEY and CDR2 SVGAGI. This CDR3 spans 15 amino acids. Trimming removed 6 bases from V and 1 base from J, with 15 bases in between. CDR3 sequence (DNA): TGTGCCAGCAGCCCCTCAGGTCTATCCCAAGAGACCCAGTACTTC. Encoded protein: CASSPSGLSQETQYF.

This clonotype was recorded at least ten times. The chain is built from TRBV7-2 and TRBJ2-1, with D perhaps TRBD2 (5 bases). Trimming shortened V by 6 bases and J by 7 bases, and 13 bases separated the two germline ends. Germline V CDR1 and CDR2: SGHTA, FQGNSA. The CDR3 has 13 residues. CDR3 protein: CASSRGRGNEQFF. The CDR3 DNA reads TGTGCCAGCAGTCGCGGCCGGGGAAATGAGCAGTTCTTC.

The V call is TRBV30, the J call TRBJ1-1, with 7 bases identical to TRBD1. J gave up 4 bases and V 0 bases, and 11 bases lay outside the gene matches. This CDR3 has 16 residues. CDR1 and CDR2 (germline): GTSNPN, SVGIG (reference sequence). The CDR3 nucleotides are TGTGCCTGGAGTGTTTACAGGGGCCTGAGGGTCACTGAAGCTTTCTTT. It translates to CAWSVYRGLRVTEAFF.

This chain uses TRBV20-1 with TRBJ2-7, with TRBD2 matching over 7 bases. CDR3 length: 12 amino acids. Per the germline V gene, CDR1 is DFQATT and CDR2 is SNEGSKA (reference sequence). J was trimmed by 3 bases and V by 7 bases; bases with no gene match: 6. The CDR3 here is CSVVGGDYEQYF. The CDR3 DNA sequence: TGCAGTGTCGTGGGAGGGGACTACGAGCAGTACTTC.

Ten or more counts support this clonotype. The gene calls are TRBV29-1 and TRBJ2-7, with 8 bases that match TRBD1. The CDR3 runs to 14 residues. Germline V lookup: CDR1 SQVTM, CDR2 ANQGSEA. J was trimmed by 3 bases and V by 7 bases; bases with no gene match: 11. The CDR3 region has the DNA TGCAGCGCACTTGGGACAGGATTTCACTACGAGCAGTACTTC. Amino acid sequence: CSALGTGFHYEQYF.

This clonotype was counted between two and nine times. The chain employs TRBV2 and TRBJ2-2; 11 bases agree with TRBD1. The V segment lost 6 bases and the J segment 6 bases; nucleotides outside the gene matches: 9. CDR3 length: 16 residues. Germline lookup yields CDR1 SNHLY and CDR2 FYNNEI. The CDR3 spells CASRSTLGQGAGELFF. Here the CDR3 DNA reads TGTGCCAGCAGGTCAACGTTGGGACAGGGGGCCGGGGAGCTGTTTTTT.

The chain joins TRBV5-1 to TRBJ2-2; D ambiguous. Looked up from germline, CDR1 is SGHRS and CDR2 is YFSETQ. Trimming pared 3 bases from V and 7 bases from J, leaving 10 bases between. This CDR3 contains 13 residues. CDR3 coding DNA: TGCGCCAGCAGCTACCGTTCGAACGGGGAGCTGTTTTTT. It yields the protein CASSYRSNGELFF.

This chain joins TRBV7-8 and TRBJ2-2; D call uncertain. The CDR3 length is 12 residues. Deletions cut 5 bases from V and 3 bases from J, with 4 bases between. Germline V CDR1 and CDR2: SGHVS, FQNEAQ. CDR3 in amino acids: CASSPHTGELFF. The CDR3 bases are TGTGCCAGCAGCCCTCACACCGGGGAGCTGTTTTTT. The full variable domain, its missing parts supplied by reference TRBV7-8 and TRBJ2-2, is GAGVSQSPRYKVAKRGQDVALRCDPISGHVSLFWYQQALGQGPEFLTYFQNEAQLDKSGLPSDRFFAERPEGSVSTLKIQRTQQEDSAVYLCASSPHTGELFFGEGSRLTVL.

CDR3 nucleotide sequence: TGTGCCAGTAGTATTAAGGGACACGAGCAGTACTTC. This sequence encodes CASSIKGHEQYF. The V gene is TRBV19, the J gene TRBJ2-7, with D perhaps being TRBD1 or TRBD2 (5 bases each). V shed 3 bases and J shed 5 bases, with 8 bases lying between them. Germline V CDR1 and CDR2: LNHDA, SQIVND (reference sequence). The CDR3 sequence is 12 residues long.

The CDR3 DNA reads TGTGCCAGCAGCTTGGGCCCCAGCGGGGGAACCACAGATACGCAGTATTTT. The encoded protein is CASSLGPSGGTTDTQYF. V is TRBV7-6 and J is TRBJ2-3, with TRBD2 matching 8 bases. Germline V gene sequence: CDR1 SGHVS, CDR2 FNYEAQ. V shed 3 bases, J shed 2 bases, and the junction held 10 bases outside the gene matches. CDR3 size: 17 residues.

The V and J genes are TRBV5-1 and TRBJ1-4; D is undetermined. The ends were cut back, 3 bases at V and 0 bases at J, with 9 bases in the middle. The length of the CDR3 is 15 residues. From germline, CDR1 is SGHRS and CDR2 YFSETQ. This chain's CDR3 is CASSSDGTTNEKLFF. The DNA for the CDR3 is TGCGCCAGCAGCTCCGACGGTACAACTAATGAAAAACTGTTTTTT.

This clonotype was found many times. The rearrangement joins TRBV4-3 to TRBJ2-7; D is unresolved. The germline CDR1 and CDR2 sequences are LGHNA and YSLEER. The V and J ends lost 0 bases and 0 bases respectively, with 9 bases between them. The CDR3 is made up of 15 amino acids. CDR3 loop: CASSQEDLPSYEQYF. The CDR3 nucleotides are TGCGCCAGCAGCCAAGAAGACTTGCCCTCCTACGAGCAGTACTTC.

This clonotype was found many times. CDR3 nucleotides: TGTGCCAGCAGATCCAGACCGGGACAGATTTACGAGCAGTACTTC. This translates into CASRSRPGQIYEQYF. The V and J genes are TRBV27 and TRBJ2-7; 7 bases map to TRBD1. Trimming cost V 6 bases and J 4 bases; bases outside gene matches: 12. This CDR3 has 15 amino acids. CDR1 and CDR2 (germline): MNHEY, SMNVEV (reference sequence).

DNA for the CDR3: TGTGCCAGCAGTTTCACATTGAACACTGAAGCTTTCTTT. It codes for CASSFTLNTEAFF. The rearrangement uses TRBV7-2 and TRBJ1-1, with unresolved D. The germline V gene has CDR1 SGHTA and CDR2 FQGNSA. Trimming took 6 bases from V and 0 from J, leaving 8 bases between them. This CDR3 has 13 residues.